The 2 T cell receptor beta chains listed next were all sequenced from one sample in a study of T cells in localized non-small cell lung cancer. Data came from immunoSEQ multiplex PCR; TCRdb stores just in-frame clones and leaves some out. The sample lists 45,000 to 60,000 clones, 86% occurring once. Sequences were derived from PBMCs, sampled before any cancer treatment. The receptors come from a man between 40 and 70 years old with stage II lung adenocarcinoma.

This clone was picked up one time. The genes are TRBV4-1 and TRBJ2-3; 9 nucleotides agree with TRBD2. CDR1 and CDR2 (germline): MGHRA, YSYEKL. The CDR3 runs to 19 residues. Germline trimming cut 4 bases from V and 5 bases from J; bases unmatched to any gene: 19. The CDR3 sequence: CASSRLGGGALALGDTQYF. The DNA of the CDR3 is TGCGCCAGCAGCCGGCTAGGCGGGGGGGCCTTGGCCCTCGGAGATACGCAGTATTTT.

A note on this clone: Different DNA sequences within this sample yield the same CDR3. This chain joins TRBV15 and TRBJ2-7; unclear D gene. The CDR3 has 14 residues. Germline CDR1 is LNHNV and CDR2 is YYDKDF (reference sequence). V lost 0 bases and J 0 bases, leaving 6 bases between the germline ends. The CDR3 loop is CATSRDASSYEQYV. The CDR3 DNA reads as TGTGCCACCAGCAGAGATGCCAGCTCCTACGAGCAGTACGTC.